The entry that follows covers one TCR beta chain sequence. Its antigen is still unknown. Ophthalmopathy patients had Clinical Activity Score at least 3, NOSPECS grade at least 4, duration under 3 months. Exclusion followed for patients with uncontrolled infection, other autoimmune disease, pregnancy or lactation. This sample stems from a study of T cells in Graves' hyperthyroidism and ophthalmopathy. Study-level results: Ophthalmopathy was predicted by the model a median of approximately 6 months ahead of onset.

The TCR beta CDR3 regions underwent amplification using RNA transcripts as the source. A set of HTBI primers served as the primers for a first-round RT-PCR of the TCR CDR3. TCRdb called the multiplex PCR reads again in MiXCR, with one record for every CDR3 protein. The sample records around 620,000 distinct CDR3 sequences, over 12% being singletons. Sequencing was carried out using blood. The sequence derives from a woman aged 18-29 years with Graves' ophthalmopathy.

CDR3 residues: CASIPLAGGNEQYF. Written as DNA, the CDR3 is TGTGCCAGCATCCCACTAGCGGGAGGAAACGAGCAGTACTTC. V usage is TRBV27 and J usage is TRBJ2-7; TRBD2 aligns across 12 bases. J was trimmed by 5 bases and V by 7 bases; bases with no gene match: 6. Per germline, CDR1 MNHEY and CDR2 SMNVEV (reference sequence). This CDR3 is 14 amino acids long.